The 15 T cell receptor beta chains given below trace back to one sample, sequenced in a study of shared clonotypes between healthy human individuals. Only in-frame clones appear in the TCRdb table, and some are missing; sequencing was by immunoSEQ multiplex PCR. The table includes some 1.5 million clones, over 95% detected once. The sequenced sample was naive CD4+ T cells sorted from blood. Described subset: CD45RA+ positively selected. The receptors were sampled from a man aged 25-40 years in good health.

The rearrangement links TRBV6-6 to TRBJ2-3, with 10 bases lining up with TRBD1. The V gene end was trimmed by 6 bases and the J gene end by 3 bases; junction bases not matched to a gene: 6. Germline V gene data show CDR1 as MNHNY and CDR2 as SVGAGI (reference sequence). The CDR3 runs 15 residues. CDR3 amino acids: CASSSGTGVTDTQYF. In nucleotides, the CDR3 is TGTGCCAGCAGCTCCGGGACAGGGGTAACAGATACGCAGTATTTT.

The rearrangement uses TRBV7-9 and TRBJ2-3; D is perhaps TRBD1 or TRBD2 (7 bases each). Trimming left V 11 bases short and J 6 bases short, with 18 bases between. This CDR3 has 13 residues. Germline values: CDR1 SEHNR, CDR2 FQNEAQ (reference sequence). The CDR3 DNA reads as TGTGCCCCAGGGGGGGACTTAAAGGATACGCAGTATTTT. It yields the protein CAPGGDLKDTQYF.

Here the CDR3 reads CASSTNGLSGHATF. As DNA, the CDR3 is TGTGCCAGCAGCACAAACGGGTTAAGCGGCCACGCCACCTTC. This rearrangement joins TRBV9 to TRBJ1-2; D is unclear. The CDR3 covers 14 residues. CDR1 is SGDLS and CDR2 is YYNGEE in the germline V gene. V was shortened by 4 bases and J by 13 bases, with 23 bases between the two germline ends.

The CDR3, as DNA: TGTGCTAGTGGTTTCAAGGGCTCACAGGAGGCCAACGTCCTGACTTTC. Translation gives CASGFKGSQEANVLTF. V and J are TRBV12-5 and TRBJ2-6; tentative D call: TRBD1 (5 bases). Germline V CDR1 and CDR2: LGHNT, FRNRAP. V lost 3 bases and J lost 6, with 15 bases in between. The length of the CDR3 is 16 residues.

This rearrangement joins TRBV5-1 to TRBJ2-7, with D possibly matching TRBD1 (6 bases). Between the trimmed V and J ends, which lost 0 bases and 9 bases, there was a span of 25 bases. Germline CDR1 and CDR2: SGHRS and YFSETQ. The CDR3 totals 17 residues. The CDR3 nucleotides read TGCGCCAGCAGCTTGGCCAACTCAGGGGTGACCACCCTAAGGCAGTACTTC. The encoded protein is CASSLANSGVTTLRQYF.

A word on this clone: At the DNA level, this CDR3 is encoded by other sequences in the same sample as well. CDR3 sequence (DNA): TGCGCCAGCAGCTTGGGATCAGGGCGCTACGAGCAGTACTTC. Protein product: CASSLGSGRYEQYF. V is TRBV5-1 and J is TRBJ2-7; a possible D gene is TRBD1 (5 bases). Germline values: CDR1 SGHRS, CDR2 YFSETQ. Trimming cost V 0 bases and J 3 bases, with 10 bases left between them. The CDR3 totals 14 residues.

This chain links TRBV28 with TRBJ2-1; 9 bases map to TRBD2. Germline-derived CDR1 and CDR2 are MDHEN and SYDVKM. V gave up 5 bases and J gave up 4 bases; unmatched junction bases: 9. There are 16 residues in the CDR3. Here the CDR3 reads CASSPAGAGGYNEQFF. The CDR3 bases are TGTGCCAGCAGTCCAGCAGGCGCGGGAGGGTACAATGAGCAGTTCTTC.

The chain carries TRBV29-1 and TRBJ2-3; TRBD1 might be the D (6 bases). The germline CDR1 and CDR2 sequences are SQVTM and ANQGSEA. The CDR3 spans 15 residues. Deletions cut 1 base from V and 1 base from J, with 12 bases between. The CDR3: CSVEGTEGRTDTQYF. CDR3 sequence (DNA): TGCAGCGTTGAAGGGACAGAGGGGCGCACAGATACGCAGTATTTT.

This chain uses TRBV9 with TRBJ2-7, with 10 bases that match TRBD2. The CDR3 is made up of 16 amino acids. Germline assignment: CDR1 SGDLS and CDR2 YYNGEE. V shed 0 bases, J shed 6 bases, and the junction held 9 bases outside the gene matches. CDR3 protein: CASSVGSLAGVGEQYF. The CDR3 region has the DNA TGTGCCAGCAGCGTAGGCTCTCTAGCGGGAGTCGGCGAGCAGTACTTC. Full variable domain (missing parts from reference TRBV9 and TRBJ2-7): DSGVTQTPKHLITATGQRVTLRCSPRSGDLSVYWYQQSLDQGLQFLIQYYNGEERAKGNILERFSAQQFPDLHSELNLSSLELGDSALYFCASSVGSLAGVGEQYFGPGTRLTVT.

The V gene is TRBV7-9, the J gene TRBJ1-2; D perhaps matches TRBD1 (5 bases). The V and J ends lost 0 bases and 4 bases respectively, with 15 bases between them. CDR3 length: 16 amino acids. CDR1 and CDR2 (germline): SEHNR, FQNEAQ (reference sequence). The CDR3, as DNA: TGTGCCAGCAGCTTAGCGGGACGAGCTGACATCTATGGCTACACCTTC. Protein product: CASSLAGRADIYGYTF.

J is TRBJ2-1 and V is TRBV7-9; 7 bases agree with TRBD1. The V gene's germline CDR1 is SEHNR and CDR2 FQNEAQ (reference sequence). The ends lost 5 bases at V and 10 bases at J; junction bases unmatched: 17. CDR3 length: 16 residues. The CDR3 spells CASSPRPTPRGSEQFF. The CDR3 nucleotides read TGTGCCAGCAGCCCCCGACCGACTCCCAGGGGGTCGGAGCAGTTCTTC.

CDR3 nucleotide sequence: TGTGCCTGGAGTGTATCGGGACTAGAGCGAGAGACCCAGTACTTC. Its protein product is CAWSVSGLERETQYF. The rearrangement links TRBV30 to TRBJ2-5; 8 bases fit TRBD2. The CDR3 contains 15 residues. The J segment lost 4 bases and the V segment lost 0 bases, leaving 7 bases of the junction unmatched. Germline V gene data show CDR1 as GTSNPN and CDR2 as SVGIG (reference sequence).

CDR3 bases: TGTGCCTGGAGGGGAGGTAGTCACGAGCAGTACTTC. Its protein product is CAWRGGSHEQYF. V usage is TRBV30 and J usage is TRBJ2-7; tentative D call: TRBD2 (6 bases). V was cut by 3 bases and J by 5 bases, with 11 bases left in between. The CDR3 sequence is 12 residues long. Germline V CDR1 and CDR2: GTSNPN, SVGIG (reference sequence).

The chain is built from TRBV27 and TRBJ2-7, with D hard to call. CDR1 and CDR2 (germline): MNHEY, SMNVEV (reference sequence). V was cut by 3 bases and J by 3 bases, with 12 bases left in between. The CDR3 consists of 14 residues. The CDR3 loop is CASSFADPYYEQYF. The CDR3 DNA sequence: TGTGCCAGCAGTTTTGCGGACCCTTACTACGAGCAGTACTTC.

This clone was seen just once. The genes are TRBV2 and TRBJ1-2; 8 nucleotides match TRBD1. Trimming took 6 bases from V and 10 from J; bases not matched to a gene: 10. The CDR3 loop spans 13 amino acids. Germline V CDR1 and CDR2: SNHLY, FYNNEI. CDR3 sequence reads: CASRDADRVSYTF. CDR3 in DNA: TGTGCCAGCAGAGATGCGGACAGGGTGTCCTACACCTTC.